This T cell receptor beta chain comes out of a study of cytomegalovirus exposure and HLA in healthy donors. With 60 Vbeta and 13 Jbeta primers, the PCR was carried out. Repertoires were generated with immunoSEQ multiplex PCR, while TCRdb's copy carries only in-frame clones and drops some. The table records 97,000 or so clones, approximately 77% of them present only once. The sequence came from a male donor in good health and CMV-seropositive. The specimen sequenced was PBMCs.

Here the CDR3 reads CASRPGLATDTQYF. CDR3 nucleotides: TGTGCCAGTAGGCCGGGACTAGCCACAGATACGCAGTATTTT. The V call is TRBV19, the J call TRBJ2-3; 9 nucleotides line up with TRBD2. V lost 6 bases to trimming and J lost 2 bases; unmatched junction nucleotides: 3. The CDR3 is 14 amino acids. The germline V gene encodes CDR1 LNHDA and CDR2 SQIVND (reference sequence).